Below, 3 T cell receptor beta chains from the same sample are listed, as sequenced in a study of low-dose radiotherapy and immunotherapy resistance in tumors. Time point specified: after trial treatment. Treatment: LDRT plus nivolumab, ipilimumab, low-dose cyclophosphamide and aspirin (RACIN trial). Alpha and beta chains were covered, as first-strand cDNA relied on TRAV- and TRBV-specific primers. The authors amplified TCRs for about 20 PCR cycles with a constant-region primer and a V-primer adapter. TCRdb analysed the reads with MiXCR anew, one entry per CDR3 protein. The sample has about 35,000 distinct CDR3 sequences; roughly 20% are singletons. Sequenced here: PBMCs, sampled after low-dose radiotherapy plus immunotherapy. These receptors were collected from a female donor with ovarian cancer.

This clonotype was seen at least ten times. The rearrangement joins TRBV11-3 to TRBJ2-1; 7 bases align to TRBD2. The germline V gene encodes CDR1 SGHNT and CDR2 YENEEA. The CDR3 consists of 16 residues. The V segment lost 2 bases and the J segment 6 bases; nucleotides outside the gene matches: 10. CDR3 residues: CASSLRGTGGSNEQFF. The DNA of the CDR3 is TGTGCCAGCAGCTTACGAGGCACCGGGGGGTCCAATGAGCAGTTCTTC.

Of note for this clonotype: A far larger clone is a single base away, which makes a read error likely. This rearrangement joins TRBV19 to TRBJ2-1; TRBD2 matches 10 bases. This CDR3 is 15 amino acids long. Losses at the gene ends were 3 bases for V and 10 bases for J; bases not matched to a gene: 9. Per the germline V gene, CDR1 is LNHDA and CDR2 is SQIVND (reference sequence). CDR3 DNA sequence: TGTGCCAGTAGTATGGCGGCTAGCGGGAGCCACGAGCAGTTCTTC. Amino acids: CASSMAASGSHEQFF.

By share of the sample, this clonotype is medium-sized. V usage is TRBV10-3 and J usage is TRBJ2-3, with D uncertain. V lost 6 bases and J 1 base, leaving 14 bases between the germline ends. CDR1 and CDR2 (germline): ENHRY, SYGVKD. This CDR3 is built from 15 residues. DNA of the CDR3: TGTGCCATCAGGGGGTCCCGATCTGGCACAGATACGCAGTATTTT. Translated: CAIRGSRSGTDTQYF.